A selection of T cell receptor beta chains follows, all from one sample in a study of a mutant IDH1 vaccine in newly diagnosed glioma. Method: immunoSEQ multiplex PCR; TCRdb's copy keeps in-frame clones and lacks some. The sample includes tens of thousands of clones, approximately 75% of them seen just once. Their target antigens are unknown. Sequencing used PBMCs, obtained from a glioma patient whose treatment included an IDH1 peptide vaccine. These receptors were collected from a man aged 35-49 years with glioma. The CDR3 runs from the conserved cysteine through the conserved F or W. Each record gives: CDR3 length, D gene, V gene, clone size, J gene, CDR3 DNA, CDR3 protein. D genes are given only for firm matches. Only part of the rows carry a size: once, few, many, or a class if the clone is expanded.

>14|-|TRBV4-1|-|TRBJ2-7
TGCGCCAGCAGCCAAGACGGACTTTCCTACGAGCAGTACTTC
CASSQDGLSYEQYF
>12|-|TRBV6-6|-|TRBJ2-7
TGTGCCAGCAGTTATAAGGGAGACGAGCAGTACTTC
CASSYKGDEQYF
>15|TRBD1|TRBV4-1|-|TRBJ2-7
TGCGCCAGCAGCCTCCCGGGACAGAGTTCCTACGAGCAGTACTTC
CASSLPGQSSYEQYF
>15|TRBD1|TRBV13|-|TRBJ1-1
TGTGCCAGCAGCTTTGCTCAGGGGGTGGTAGCTGAAGCTTTCTTT
CASSFAQGVVAEAFF
>15|-|TRBV6-6|-|TRBJ2-7
TGTGCCAGCAGTTACGGGTCGGGGGGCCCTAACGTGCAGTACTTC
CASSYGSGGPNVQYF
>16|-|TRBV11-3|-|TRBJ1-1
TGTGCCAGCAGCTTAGATGGGAGGGTTCCGAACACTGAAGCTTTCTTT
CASSLDGRVPNTEAFF
>17|TRBD1|TRBV28|-|TRBJ1-5
TGTGCCAGCAGACCCGGGACAGGGGTCCGTAGCAATCAGCCCCAGCATTTT
CASRPGTGVRSNQPQHF
>14|-|TRBV5-1|-|TRBJ1-3
TGCGCCAGCAGCGGGGGCCCAGACGGTGACACCATATATTTT
CASSGGPDGDTIYF
>12|-|TRBV28|-|TRBJ1-3
TGTGCCAGCAGTACCGAAGGAAACACCATATATTTT
CASSTEGNTIYF
>15|TRBD2|TRBV5-1|-|TRBJ2-1
TGCGCCAGCAGCTTTCTAGCGGGAGGGCCTAATGAGCAGTTCTTC
CASSFLAGGPNEQFF
>13|-|TRBV13|-|TRBJ1-2
TGTGCCAGCAGCTTACCGGGACTCCTTGGCTACACCTTC
CASSLPGLLGYTF
>15|-|TRBV6-5|-|TRBJ2-3
TGTGCCAGCAGTTACTCCGGGACCACCACAGATACGCAGTATTTT
CASSYSGTTTDTQYF
>13|-|TRBV5-1|-|TRBJ2-5
TGCGCCAGCAGCTCGGGAGTTCTAGAGACCCAGTACTTC
CASSSGVLETQYF
>15|-|TRBV18|-|TRBJ1-4
TGTGCCAGCTCACCCCTGACGCAGGATAATGAAAAACTGTTTTTT
CASSPLTQDNEKLFF
>18|-|TRBV4-3|-|TRBJ1-2
TGCGCCAGCAGCCAACAACAGGGAGGGTACCGAGCTAACTATGGCTACACCTTC
CASSQQQGGYRANYGYTF
>16|-|TRBV11-2|-|TRBJ1-1
TGTGCCAGCATCCAGGCCGGGGGCCCAGTGAACACTGAAGCTTTCTTT
CASIQAGGPVNTEAFF
>15|TRBD1|TRBV7-8|-|TRBJ1-5
TGTGCCAGCAGCCTCGACAGGGTGGGGGGTCAGCCCCAGCATTTT
CASSLDRVGGQPQHF
>12|-|TRBV2|-|TRBJ2-5
TGTGCCATCAGAGAAGACCAAGAGACCCAGTACTTC
CAIREDQETQYF
>13|-|TRBV14|-|TRBJ1-6
TGTGCCAGCAGCCAAGCCCTGGTCGCACCCCTCCACTTT
CASSQALVAPLHF
>14|-|TRBV14|few|TRBJ1-5
TGTGCCAGCAGCAAGGCGGGGAGCAATCAGCCCCAGCATTTT
CASSKAGSNQPQHF
>13|-|TRBV13|-|TRBJ2-5
TGTGCCAGCAGTACCCCTAGGGAAGAGACCCAGTACTTC
CASSTPREETQYF
>16|-|TRBV5-6|once|TRBJ2-7
TGTGCCAGCAGCTTTCCTGGACTAATCGACTCCTACGAGCAGTACTTC
CASSFPGLIDSYEQYF
>13|-|TRBV19|-|TRBJ1-5
TGTGCCAGTACCATCGGGGGGACTCAGCCCCAGCATTTT
CASTIGGTQPQHF
>15|-|TRBV19|few|TRBJ2-7
TGTGCCAGTAGTACCTTACATGGTGGGTCCGCCGAGCAGTACTTC
CASSTLHGGSAEQYF